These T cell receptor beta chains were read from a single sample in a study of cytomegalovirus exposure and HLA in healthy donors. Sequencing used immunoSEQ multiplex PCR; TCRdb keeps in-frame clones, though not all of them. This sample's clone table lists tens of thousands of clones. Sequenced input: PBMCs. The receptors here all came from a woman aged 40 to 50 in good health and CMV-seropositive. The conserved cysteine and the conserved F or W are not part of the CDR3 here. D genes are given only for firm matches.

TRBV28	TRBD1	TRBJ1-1	ASGQGRNTEAF
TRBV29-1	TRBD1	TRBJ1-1	SVGGTGFMNTEAF
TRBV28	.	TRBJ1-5	VSSLPGEPNQPQH
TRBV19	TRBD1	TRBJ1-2	ASNDRQGGGYT
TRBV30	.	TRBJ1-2	TWSSGRVIGYT
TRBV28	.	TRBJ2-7	ASSSLTYEQY
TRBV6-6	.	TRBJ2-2	ASIPGTGELF
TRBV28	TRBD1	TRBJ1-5	ASRSHRGGNQPQH
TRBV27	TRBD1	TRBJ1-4	ASSWTGGADEKLF
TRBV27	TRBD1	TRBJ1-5	ASRTGNQPQH
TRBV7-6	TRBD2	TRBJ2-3	ASSPRGGLDDTQY
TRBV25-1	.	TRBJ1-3	ASRRESGNTIY
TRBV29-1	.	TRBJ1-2	SVEWFGGARGYT
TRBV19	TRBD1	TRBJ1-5	ASRDGTGVSQPQH
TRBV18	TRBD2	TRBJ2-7	ASSQELGGSSYEQY